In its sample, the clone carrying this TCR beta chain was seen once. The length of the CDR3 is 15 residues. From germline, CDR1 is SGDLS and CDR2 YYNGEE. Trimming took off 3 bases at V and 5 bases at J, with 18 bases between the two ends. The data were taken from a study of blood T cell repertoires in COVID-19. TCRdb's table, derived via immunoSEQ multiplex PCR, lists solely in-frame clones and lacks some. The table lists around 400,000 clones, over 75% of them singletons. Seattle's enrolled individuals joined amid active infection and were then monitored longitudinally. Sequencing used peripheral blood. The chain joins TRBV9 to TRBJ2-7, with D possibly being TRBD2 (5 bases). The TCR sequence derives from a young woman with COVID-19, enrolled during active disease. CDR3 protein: CASSDPRGISDEQYF. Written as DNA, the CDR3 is TGTGCCAGCAGCGACCCACGGGGAATTAGCGACGAGCAGTACTTC.